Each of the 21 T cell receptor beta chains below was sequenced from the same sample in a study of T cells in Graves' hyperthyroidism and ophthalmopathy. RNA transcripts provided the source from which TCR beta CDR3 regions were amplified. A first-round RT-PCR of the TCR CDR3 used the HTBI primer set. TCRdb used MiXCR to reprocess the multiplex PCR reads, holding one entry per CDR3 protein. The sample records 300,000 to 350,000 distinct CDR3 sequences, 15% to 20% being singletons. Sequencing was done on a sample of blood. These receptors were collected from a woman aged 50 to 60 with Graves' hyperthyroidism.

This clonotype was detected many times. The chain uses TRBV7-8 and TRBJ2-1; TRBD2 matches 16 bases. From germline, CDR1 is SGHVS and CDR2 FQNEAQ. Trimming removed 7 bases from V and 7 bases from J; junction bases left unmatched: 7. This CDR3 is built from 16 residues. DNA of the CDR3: TGTGCCAGCACCGATGGGACTAGCGGGAGGGCAAATGAGCAGTTCTTC. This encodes CASTDGTSGRANEQFF.

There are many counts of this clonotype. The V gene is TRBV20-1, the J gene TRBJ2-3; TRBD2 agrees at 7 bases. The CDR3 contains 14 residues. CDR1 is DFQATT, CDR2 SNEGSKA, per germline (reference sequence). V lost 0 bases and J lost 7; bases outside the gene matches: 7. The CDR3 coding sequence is TGCAGTGCTAGAGACAGCGGGGAGGTTAATACGCAGTATTTT. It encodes CSARDSGEVNTQYF.

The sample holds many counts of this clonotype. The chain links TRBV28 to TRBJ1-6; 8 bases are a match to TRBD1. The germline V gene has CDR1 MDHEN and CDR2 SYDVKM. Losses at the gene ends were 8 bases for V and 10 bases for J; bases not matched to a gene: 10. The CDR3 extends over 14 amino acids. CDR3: CASHLETGVSPLHF. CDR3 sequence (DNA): TGTGCCAGCCACCTCGAGACAGGGGTGTCACCCCTCCACTTT. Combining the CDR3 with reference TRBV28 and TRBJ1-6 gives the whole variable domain DVKVTQSSRYLVKRTGEKVFLECVQDMDHENMFWYRQDPGLGLRLIYFSYDVKMKEKGDIPEGYSVSREKKERFSLILESASTNQTSMYLCASHLETGVSPLHFGNGTRLTVT.

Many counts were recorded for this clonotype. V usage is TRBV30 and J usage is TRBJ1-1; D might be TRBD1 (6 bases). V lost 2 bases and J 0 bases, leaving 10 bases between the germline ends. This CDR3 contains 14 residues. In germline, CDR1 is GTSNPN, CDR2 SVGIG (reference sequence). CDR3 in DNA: TGTGCCTGGAGTACGGGACAAATGAACACTGAAGCTTTCTTT. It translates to CAWSTGQMNTEAFF.

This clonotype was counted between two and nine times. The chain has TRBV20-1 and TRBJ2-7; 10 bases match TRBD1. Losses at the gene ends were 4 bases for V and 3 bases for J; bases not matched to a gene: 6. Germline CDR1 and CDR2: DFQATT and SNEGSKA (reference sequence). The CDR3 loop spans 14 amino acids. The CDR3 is CSATIRDRGYEQYF. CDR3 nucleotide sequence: TGCAGTGCTACAATCCGGGACAGGGGCTACGAGCAGTACTTC.

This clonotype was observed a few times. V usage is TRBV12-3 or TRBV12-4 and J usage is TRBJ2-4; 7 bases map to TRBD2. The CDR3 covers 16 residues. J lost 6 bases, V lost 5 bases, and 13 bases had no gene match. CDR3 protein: CASSAGPGLTPNIQYF. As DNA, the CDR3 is TGTGCCAGCAGTGCTGGGCCGGGACTAACCCCAAACATTCAGTACTTC.

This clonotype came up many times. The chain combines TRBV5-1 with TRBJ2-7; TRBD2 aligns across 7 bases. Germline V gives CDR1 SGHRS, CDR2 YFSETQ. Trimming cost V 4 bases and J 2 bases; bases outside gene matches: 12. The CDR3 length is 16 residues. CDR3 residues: CASSTAVPAGAYEQYF. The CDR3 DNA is TGCGCCAGCAGCACCGCAGTCCCCGCGGGAGCCTACGAGCAGTACTTC.

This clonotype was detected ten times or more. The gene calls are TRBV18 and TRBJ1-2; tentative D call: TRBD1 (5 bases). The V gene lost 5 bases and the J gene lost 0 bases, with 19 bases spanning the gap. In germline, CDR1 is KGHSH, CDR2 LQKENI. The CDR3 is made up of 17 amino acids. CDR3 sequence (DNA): TGTGCCAGCTCATGGGACCTCCCCGGGGGAGCTAACTATGGCTACACCTTC. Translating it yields CASSWDLPGGANYGYTF.

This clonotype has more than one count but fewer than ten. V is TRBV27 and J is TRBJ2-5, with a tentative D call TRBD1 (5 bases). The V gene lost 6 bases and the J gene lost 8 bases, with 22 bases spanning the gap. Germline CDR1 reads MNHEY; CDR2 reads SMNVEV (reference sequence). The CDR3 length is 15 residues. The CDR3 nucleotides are TGTGCCAGCAGCCAAAGGTGGGCAGGGCCAACTACCCAGTACTTC. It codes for CASSQRWAGPTTQYF.

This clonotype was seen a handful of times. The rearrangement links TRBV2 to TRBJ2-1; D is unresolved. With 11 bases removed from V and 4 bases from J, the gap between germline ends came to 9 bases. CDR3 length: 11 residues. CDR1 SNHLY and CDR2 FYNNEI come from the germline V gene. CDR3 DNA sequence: TGTGCCTCGACCCTTTACAATGAGCAGTTCTTC. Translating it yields CASTLYNEQFF.

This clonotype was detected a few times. The chain's CDR3 is CASSQVDRGTDTQYF. The CDR3 DNA follows: TGCGCCAGCAGCCAGGTGGACAGGGGCACAGATACGCAGTATTTT. This chain uses TRBV4-1 with TRBJ2-3; 8 nucleotides match TRBD1. Germline CDR1 and CDR2: MGHRA and YSYEKL. With 3 bases clipped from V and 1 base from J, the junction kept 3 bases outside the gene matches. This CDR3 region has 15 residues.

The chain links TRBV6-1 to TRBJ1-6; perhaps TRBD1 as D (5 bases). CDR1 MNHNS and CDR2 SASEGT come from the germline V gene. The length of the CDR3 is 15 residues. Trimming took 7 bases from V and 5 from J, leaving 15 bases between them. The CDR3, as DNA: TGTGCCAGCACTTTCCCGGGACTTAATAATTCACCCCTCCACTTT. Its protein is CASTFPGLNNSPLHF.

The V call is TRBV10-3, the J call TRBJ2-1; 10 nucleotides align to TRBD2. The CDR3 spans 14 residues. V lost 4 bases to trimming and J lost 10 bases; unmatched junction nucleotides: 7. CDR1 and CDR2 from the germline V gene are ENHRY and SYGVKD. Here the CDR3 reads CAISVTSGAPEQFF. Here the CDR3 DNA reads TGTGCCATCAGTGTAACTAGCGGGGCCCCAGAGCAGTTCTTC.

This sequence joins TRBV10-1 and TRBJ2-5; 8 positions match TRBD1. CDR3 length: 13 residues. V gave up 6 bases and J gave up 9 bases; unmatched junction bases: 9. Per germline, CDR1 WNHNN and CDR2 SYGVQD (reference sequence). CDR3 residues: CASSLTGDRAQYF. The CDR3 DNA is TGCGCCAGCAGCCTGACAGGGGATCGGGCCCAGTACTTC.

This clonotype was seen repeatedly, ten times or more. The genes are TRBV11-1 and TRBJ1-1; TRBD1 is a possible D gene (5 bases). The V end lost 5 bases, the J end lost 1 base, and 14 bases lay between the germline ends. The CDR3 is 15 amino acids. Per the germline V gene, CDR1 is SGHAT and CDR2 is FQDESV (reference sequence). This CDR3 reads CASSPNLQGNTEAFF. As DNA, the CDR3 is TGTGCCAGCAGCCCCAACCTTCAGGGGAACACTGAAGCTTTCTTT.

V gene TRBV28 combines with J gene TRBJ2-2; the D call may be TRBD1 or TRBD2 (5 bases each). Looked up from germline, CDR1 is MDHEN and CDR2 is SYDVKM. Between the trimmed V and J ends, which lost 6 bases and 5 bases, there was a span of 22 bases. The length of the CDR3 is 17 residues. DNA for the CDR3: TGTGCCAGCAGCTCCCTTCCCGGGACCCAATCGACCGGGGAGCTGTTTTTT. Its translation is CASSSLPGTQSTGELFF.

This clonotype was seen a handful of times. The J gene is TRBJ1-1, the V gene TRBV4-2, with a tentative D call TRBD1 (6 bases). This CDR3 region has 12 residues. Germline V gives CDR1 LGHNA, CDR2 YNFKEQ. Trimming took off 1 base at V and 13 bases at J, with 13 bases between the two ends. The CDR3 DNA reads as TGTGCCAGCAGCCAAGGCCCAGGGGAGGGTTTCTTT. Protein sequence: CASSQGPGEGFF.

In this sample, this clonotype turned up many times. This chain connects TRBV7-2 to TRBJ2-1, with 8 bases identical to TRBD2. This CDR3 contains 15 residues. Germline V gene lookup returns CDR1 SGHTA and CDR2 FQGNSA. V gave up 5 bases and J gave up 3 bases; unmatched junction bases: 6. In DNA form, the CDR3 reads TGTGCCAGCAGCCTGAGCGGGGGCCACTACAATGAGCAGTTCTTC. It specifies CASSLSGGHYNEQFF.

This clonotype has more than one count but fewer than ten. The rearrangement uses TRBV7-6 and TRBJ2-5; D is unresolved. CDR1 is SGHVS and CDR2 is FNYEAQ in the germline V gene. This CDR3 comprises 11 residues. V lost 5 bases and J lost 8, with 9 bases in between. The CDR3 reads CASSPDTTQYF. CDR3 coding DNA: TGTGCCAGCAGCCCAGACACTACCCAGTACTTC.

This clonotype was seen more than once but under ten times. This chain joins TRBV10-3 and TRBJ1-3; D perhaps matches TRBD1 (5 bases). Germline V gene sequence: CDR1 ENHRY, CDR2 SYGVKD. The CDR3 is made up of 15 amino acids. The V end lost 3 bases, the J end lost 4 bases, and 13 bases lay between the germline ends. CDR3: CAISETQDGGNTIYF. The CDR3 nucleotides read TGTGCCATCAGTGAAACACAGGATGGAGGAAACACCATATATTTT.

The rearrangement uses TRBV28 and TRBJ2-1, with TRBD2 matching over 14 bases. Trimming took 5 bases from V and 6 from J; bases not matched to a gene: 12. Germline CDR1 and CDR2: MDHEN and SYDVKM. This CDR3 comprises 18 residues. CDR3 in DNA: TGTGCCAGCAGTCCGAGACCGGGACTAGCGGGAGTCCGCAATGAGCAGTTCTTC. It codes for CASSPRPGLAGVRNEQFF.